This T cell receptor beta chain was identified in a study of blood T cell repertoires in COVID-19. Study in general: COVID-19 samples collected from the United States, Italy and Spain covered acute and convalescent phases. T cells, B-cell-depleted T cells, or PBMCs provided the cDNA or gDNA that served as material.

The germline V gene has CDR1 SGHTA and CDR2 FQGNSA. The CDR3 contains 15 residues. Unmatched junction bases numbered 4, after V lost 5 bases and J lost 4 bases. In the authors' workflow: Reference gene primer amplification yielded estimated nucleated cell counts. Profiled with immunoSEQ multiplex PCR; TCRdb holds only in-frame clones, not every one. That table supplies the V and J calls and clone size; D and trimming were determined from the DNA. Altogether just over 200,000 clones are present, about nine tenths being singletons, with the ten largest covering approximately 6.1%. The chain has TRBV7-2 and TRBJ2-2, with TRBD2 identical over 10 bases. Sequencing used peripheral blood. The sequence came from a man at least 80 years old with acute or convalescent COVID-19. The CDR3 DNA reads TGTGCCAGCAGCATACTAGCGGGGATCACCGGGGAGCTGTTTTTT. Residues: CASSILAGITGELFF. Full variable domain (missing parts from reference TRBV7-2 and TRBJ2-2): GAGVSQSPSNKVTEKGKDVELRCDPISGHTALYWYRQSLGQGLEFLIYFQGNSAPDKSGLPSDRFSAERTGGSVSTLTIQRTQQEDSAVYLCASSILAGITGELFFGEGSRLTVL.